This TCR beta chain originates from a study of post-analysis software for immune sequencing data. A word on this clonotype: Its matching antigen is unknown.

Broader study findings: Patients had higher frequencies than controls of a few TRBV segments, including TRBV5-6, TRBV5-1 and TRBV20-1.

CDR3 length equals 15 residues. V dropped 3 bases and J dropped 5 bases, with 14 bases sitting between them. The V gene's germline CDR1 is ENHRY and CDR2 SYGVKD. Every TCR beta cDNA library bore unique molecular identifiers. T cells numbering about 0.85 to 11 million yielded cDNA molecules that totaled roughly 500,000. TCRdb re-analysed the PCR reads in MiXCR, keeping a single row per CDR3 protein. The sample comprises fewer than 900,000 distinct CDR3 sequences, 40% to 55% of which are singletons, and 4.9% rests with the top ten. This receptor was obtained from a girl under 18 with multiple sclerosis. The rearrangement links TRBV10-3 to TRBJ2-1; the D is unclear. The sample was blood. The CDR3 loop reads CAISDSRRAHNEQFF. In DNA, the CDR3 is TGTGCCATCAGTGACTCCCGACGGGCCCACAATGAGCAGTTCTTC.